This TCR beta chain was recovered during a study of blood T cell repertoires in COVID-19. Background on the study: Samples taken during acute and convalescent COVID-19 were collected in the United States, Italy and Spain. PBMCs, B-cell-depleted T cells, or T cells were the source of the cDNA or gDNA that made up the material.

Recruitment covered 20 to 25 US areas and drew participants whose ages spanned 18 to 89 years. Categorization into cohorts depended on clinical history that participants reported. Repertoires were generated with immunoSEQ multiplex PCR, while TCRdb's copy carries only in-frame clones and drops some. The data show fewer than 300,000 clones, around 89% seen once. In its sample, this clone was seen once. The V gene's germline CDR1 is SGHRS and CDR2 YFSETQ. The CDR3 length is 16 residues. Germline trimming cut 4 bases from V and 5 bases from J; bases unmatched to any gene: 12. This rearrangement joins TRBV5-1 to TRBJ2-5, with 9 bases matching TRBD1. This receptor was taken from a man aged 40-49 years who had recovered from COVID-19. Sequencing was carried out using PBMCs or T cells enriched from blood (not recorded which). The CDR3 DNA follows: TGCGCCAGCAGCGGGTCCGGGACAGGGCGGATTGAGACCCAGTACTTC. Translation gives CASSGSGTGRIETQYF. Complete variable domain (other parts from reference TRBV5-1 and TRBJ2-5): KAGVTQTPRYLIKTRGQQVTLSCSPISGHRSVSWYQQTPGQGLQFLFEYFSETQRNKGNFPGRFSGRQFSNSRSEMNVSTLELGDSALYLCASSGSGTGRIETQYFGPGTRLLVL.